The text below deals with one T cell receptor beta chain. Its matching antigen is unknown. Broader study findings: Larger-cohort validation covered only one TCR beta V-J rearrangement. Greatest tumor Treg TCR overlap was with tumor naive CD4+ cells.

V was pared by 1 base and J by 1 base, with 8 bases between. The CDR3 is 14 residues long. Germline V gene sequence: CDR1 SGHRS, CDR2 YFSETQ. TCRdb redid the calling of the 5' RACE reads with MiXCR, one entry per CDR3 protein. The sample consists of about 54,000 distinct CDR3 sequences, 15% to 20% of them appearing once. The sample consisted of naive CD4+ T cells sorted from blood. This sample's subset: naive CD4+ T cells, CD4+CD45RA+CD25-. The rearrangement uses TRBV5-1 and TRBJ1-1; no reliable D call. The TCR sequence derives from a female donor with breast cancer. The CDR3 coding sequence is TGCGCCAGCAGCTTGTTTGCTTCGAACACTGAAGCTTTCTTT. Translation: CASSLFASNTEAFF. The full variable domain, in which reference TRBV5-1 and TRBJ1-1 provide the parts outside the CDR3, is KAGVTQTPRYLIKTRGQQVTLSCSPISGHRSVSWYQQTPGQGLQFLFEYFSETQRNKGNFPGRFSGRQFSNSRSEMNVSTLELGDSALYLCASSLFASNTEAFFGQGTRLTVV.